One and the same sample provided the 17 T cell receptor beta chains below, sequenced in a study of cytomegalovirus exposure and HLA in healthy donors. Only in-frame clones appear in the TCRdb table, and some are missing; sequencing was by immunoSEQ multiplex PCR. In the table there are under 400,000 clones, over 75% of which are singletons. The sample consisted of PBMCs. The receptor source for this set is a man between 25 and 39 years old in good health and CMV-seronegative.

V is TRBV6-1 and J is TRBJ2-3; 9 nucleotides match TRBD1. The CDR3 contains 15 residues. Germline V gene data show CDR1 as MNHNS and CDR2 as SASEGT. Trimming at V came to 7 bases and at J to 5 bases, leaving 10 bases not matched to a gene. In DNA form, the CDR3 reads TGTGCCAGCAAGGTTCAACAGGGGGCGATAGATACGCAGTATTTT. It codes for CASKVQQGAIDTQYF.

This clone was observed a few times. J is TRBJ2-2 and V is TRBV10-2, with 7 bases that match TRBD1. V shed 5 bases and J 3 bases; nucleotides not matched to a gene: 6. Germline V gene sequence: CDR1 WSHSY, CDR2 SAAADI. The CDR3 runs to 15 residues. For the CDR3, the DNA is TGCGCCAGCAGTAAGACAGGGCGGGACACCGGGGAGCTGTTTTTT. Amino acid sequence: CASSKTGRDTGELFF.

The CDR3 sequence: CASSLGGTSGTDTQYF. For the CDR3, the DNA is TGTGCCAGCAGCTTAGGAGGGACTAGCGGGACAGATACGCAGTATTTT. The rearrangement joins TRBV13 to TRBJ2-3; 12 bases match TRBD2. The CDR3 is 16 amino acids. Germline V gene sequence: CDR1 PRHDT, CDR2 FYEKMQ (reference sequence). V was pared by 0 bases and J by 3 bases, with 1 base of the junction left unmatched.

The CDR3 bases are TGTGCCAGCAGCCGAGAACCCGGGACTAGCGGGGGCTACTCCTACAATGAGCAGTTCTTC. Encoded protein: CASSREPGTSGGYSYNEQFF. This chain uses TRBV4-2 with TRBJ2-1; 14 bases align to TRBD2. Losses at the gene ends were 4 bases for V and 0 bases for J; bases not matched to a gene: 11. The length of the CDR3 is 20 residues. Germline V gene sequence: CDR1 LGHNA, CDR2 YNFKEQ.

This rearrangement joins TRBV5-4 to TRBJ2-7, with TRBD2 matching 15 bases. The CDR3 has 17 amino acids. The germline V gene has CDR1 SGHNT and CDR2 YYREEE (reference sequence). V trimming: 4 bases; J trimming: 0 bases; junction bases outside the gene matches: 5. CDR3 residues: CASSPGLAGGISYEQYF. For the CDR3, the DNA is TGTGCCAGCAGCCCGGGACTAGCGGGGGGCATCTCCTACGAGCAGTACTTC.

CDR3 sequence reads: CASSYQTGSNQPQHF. In DNA, the CDR3 is TGTGCCAGCAGTTACCAGACAGGGAGCAATCAGCCCCAGCATTTT. The gene calls are TRBV6-5 and TRBJ1-5, with 7 bases fitting TRBD1. The V segment lost 2 bases and the J segment 1 base; nucleotides outside the gene matches: 2. Germline CDR1 is MNHEY and CDR2 is SVGAGI. This CDR3 region has 15 residues.

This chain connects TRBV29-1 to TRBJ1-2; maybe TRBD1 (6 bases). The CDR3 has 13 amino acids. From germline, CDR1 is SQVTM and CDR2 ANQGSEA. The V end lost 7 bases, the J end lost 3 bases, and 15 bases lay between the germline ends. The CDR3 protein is CSAGGGADYGYTF. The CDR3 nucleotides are TGCAGCGCTGGGGGGGGCGCTGACTATGGCTACACCTTC. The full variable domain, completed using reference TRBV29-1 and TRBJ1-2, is SAVISQKPSRDICQRGTSLTIQCQVDSQVTMMFWYRQQPGQSLTLIATANQGSEATYESGFVIDKFPISRPNLTFSTLTVSNMSPEDSSIYLCSAGGGADYGYTFGSGTRLTVV.

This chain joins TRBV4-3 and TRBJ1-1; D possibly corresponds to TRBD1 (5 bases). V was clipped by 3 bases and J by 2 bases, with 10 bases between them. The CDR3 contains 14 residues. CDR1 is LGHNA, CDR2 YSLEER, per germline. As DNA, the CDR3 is TGCGCCAGCAGCCAGTTACAGGTTAACACTGAAGCTTTCTTT. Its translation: CASSQLQVNTEAFF.

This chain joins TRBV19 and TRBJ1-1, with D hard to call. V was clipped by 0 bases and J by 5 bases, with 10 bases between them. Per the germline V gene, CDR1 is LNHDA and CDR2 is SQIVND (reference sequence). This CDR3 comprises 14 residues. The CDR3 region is CASSIDPQRTEAFF. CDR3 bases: TGTGCCAGTAGTATAGATCCCCAGAGGACTGAAGCTTTCTTT.

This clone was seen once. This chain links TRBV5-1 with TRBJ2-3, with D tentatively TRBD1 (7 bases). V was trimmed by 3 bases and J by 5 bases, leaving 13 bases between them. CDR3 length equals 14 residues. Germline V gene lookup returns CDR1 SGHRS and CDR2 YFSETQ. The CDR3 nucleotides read TGCGCCAGCAGCTCAGGGGGGCAGAAAGATACGCAGTATTTT. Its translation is CASSSGGQKDTQYF.

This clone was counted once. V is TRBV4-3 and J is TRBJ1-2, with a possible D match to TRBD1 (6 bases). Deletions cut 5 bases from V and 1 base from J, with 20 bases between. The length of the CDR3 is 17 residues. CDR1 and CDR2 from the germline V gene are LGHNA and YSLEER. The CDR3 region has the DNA TGCGCCAGCAGCGGACGGGACACCGAGAACCTTAACTATGGCTACACCTTC. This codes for CASSGRDTENLNYGYTF.

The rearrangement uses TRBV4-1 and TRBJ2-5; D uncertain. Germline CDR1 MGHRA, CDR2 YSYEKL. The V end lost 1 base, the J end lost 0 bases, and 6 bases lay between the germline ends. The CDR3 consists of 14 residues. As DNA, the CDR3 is TGCGCCAGCAGCCAAGCCAGGAACCAAGAGACCCAGTACTTC. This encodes CASSQARNQETQYF.

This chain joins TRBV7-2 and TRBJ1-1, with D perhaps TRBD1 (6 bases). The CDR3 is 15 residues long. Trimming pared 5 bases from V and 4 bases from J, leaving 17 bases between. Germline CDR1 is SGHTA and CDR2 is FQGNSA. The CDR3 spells CASSHPGTFGTEAFF. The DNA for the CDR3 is TGTGCCAGCAGCCACCCCGGGACATTCGGCACTGAAGCTTTCTTT.

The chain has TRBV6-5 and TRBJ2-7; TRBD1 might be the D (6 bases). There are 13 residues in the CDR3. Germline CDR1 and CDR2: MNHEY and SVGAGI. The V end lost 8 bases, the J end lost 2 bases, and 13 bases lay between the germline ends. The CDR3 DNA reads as TGTGCCAGCTCCGGGACAAGTCCCTACGAGCAGTACTTC. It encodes CASSGTSPYEQYF.

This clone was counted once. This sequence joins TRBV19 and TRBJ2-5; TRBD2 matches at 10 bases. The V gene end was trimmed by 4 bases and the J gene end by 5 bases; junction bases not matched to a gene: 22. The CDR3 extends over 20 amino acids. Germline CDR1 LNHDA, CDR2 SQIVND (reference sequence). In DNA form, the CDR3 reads TGTGCCAGTAGTACCCATAGGGTTTCGCGTAGCGGGGGGTTCGGGGAGACCCAGTACTTC. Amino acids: CASSTHRVSRSGGFGETQYF. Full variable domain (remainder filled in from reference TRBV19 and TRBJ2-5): DGGITQSPKYLFRKEGQNVTLSCEQNLNHDAMYWYRQDPGQGLRLIYYSQIVNDFQKGDIAEGYSVSREKKESFPLTVTSAQKNPTAFYLCASSTHRVSRSGGFGETQYFGPGTRLLVL.

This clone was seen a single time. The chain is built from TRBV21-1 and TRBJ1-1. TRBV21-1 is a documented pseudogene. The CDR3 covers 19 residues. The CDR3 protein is CASSKVVGGAACMNTEAFF. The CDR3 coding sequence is TGTGCCAGCAGCAAAGTCGTTGGAGGGGCCGCCTGCATGAACACTGAAGCTTTCTTT.

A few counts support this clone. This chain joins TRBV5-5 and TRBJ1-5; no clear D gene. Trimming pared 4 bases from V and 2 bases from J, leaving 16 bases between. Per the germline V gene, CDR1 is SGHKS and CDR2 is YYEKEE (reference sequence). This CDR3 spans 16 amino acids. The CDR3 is CASSPSTNQGNQPQHF. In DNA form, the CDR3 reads TGTGCCAGCAGCCCCTCGACAAACCAGGGCAATCAGCCCCAGCATTTT.